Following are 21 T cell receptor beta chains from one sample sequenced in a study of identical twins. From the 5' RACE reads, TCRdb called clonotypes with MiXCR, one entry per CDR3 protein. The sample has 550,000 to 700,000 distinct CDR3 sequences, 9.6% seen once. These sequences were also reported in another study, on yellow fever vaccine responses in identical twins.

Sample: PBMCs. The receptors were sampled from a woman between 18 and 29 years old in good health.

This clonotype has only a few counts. CDR3 residues: CASSFRRPTVETQYF. For the CDR3, the DNA is TGTGCCAGCAGCTTTCGGAGACCGACAGTAGAGACCCAGTACTTC. The V and J genes are TRBV7-9 and TRBJ2-5; D is possibly TRBD1 (5 bases). Trimming stripped 3 bases from V and 4 bases from J, with 15 bases between. This CDR3 is 15 amino acids long. Germline loops: CDR1 SEHNR, CDR2 FQNEAQ (reference sequence).

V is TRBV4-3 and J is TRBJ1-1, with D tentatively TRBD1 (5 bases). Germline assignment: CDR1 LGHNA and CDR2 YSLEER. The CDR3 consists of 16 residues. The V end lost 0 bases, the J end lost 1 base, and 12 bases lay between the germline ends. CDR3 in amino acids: CASSQDRGEWNTEAFF. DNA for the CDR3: TGCGCCAGCAGCCAAGATCGGGGGGAATGGAACACTGAAGCTTTCTTT.

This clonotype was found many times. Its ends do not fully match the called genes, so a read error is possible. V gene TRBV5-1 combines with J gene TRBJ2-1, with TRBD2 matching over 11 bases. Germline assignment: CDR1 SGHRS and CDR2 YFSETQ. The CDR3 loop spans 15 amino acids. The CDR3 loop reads CASSSGTSGYNEQFF. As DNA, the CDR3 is TGTGCCAGCAGTTCCGGGACTAGCGGTTACAATGAGCAGTTCTTC. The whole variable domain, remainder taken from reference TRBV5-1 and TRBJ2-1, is KAGVTQTPRYLIKTRGQQVTLSCSPISGHRSVSWYQQTPGQGLQFLFEYFSETQRNKGNFPGRFSGRQFSNSRSEMNVSTLELGDSALYLCASSSGTSGYNEQFFGPGTRLTVL.

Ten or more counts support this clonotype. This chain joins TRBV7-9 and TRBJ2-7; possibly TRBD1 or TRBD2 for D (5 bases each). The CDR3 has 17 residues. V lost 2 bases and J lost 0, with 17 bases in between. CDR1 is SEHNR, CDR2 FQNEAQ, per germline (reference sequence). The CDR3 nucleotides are TGTGCCAGCAGCTTATTCCCCGGGACGTCTAGCTCCTACGAGCAGTACTTC. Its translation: CASSLFPGTSSSYEQYF.

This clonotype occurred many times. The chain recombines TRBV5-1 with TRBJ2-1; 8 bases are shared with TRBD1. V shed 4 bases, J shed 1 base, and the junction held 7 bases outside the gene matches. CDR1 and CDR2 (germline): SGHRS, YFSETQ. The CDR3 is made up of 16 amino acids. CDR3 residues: CASSVAGGGSYNEQFF. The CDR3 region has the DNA TGCGCCAGCAGCGTGGCAGGGGGCGGATCCTACAATGAGCAGTTCTTC.

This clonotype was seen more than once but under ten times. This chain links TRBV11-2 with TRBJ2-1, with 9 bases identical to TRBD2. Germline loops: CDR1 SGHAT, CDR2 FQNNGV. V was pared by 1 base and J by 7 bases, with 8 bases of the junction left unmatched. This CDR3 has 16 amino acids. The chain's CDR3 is CASSLGAGGISNEQFF. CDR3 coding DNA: TGTGCCAGCAGCTTAGGAGCGGGAGGTATTTCTAATGAGCAGTTCTTC.

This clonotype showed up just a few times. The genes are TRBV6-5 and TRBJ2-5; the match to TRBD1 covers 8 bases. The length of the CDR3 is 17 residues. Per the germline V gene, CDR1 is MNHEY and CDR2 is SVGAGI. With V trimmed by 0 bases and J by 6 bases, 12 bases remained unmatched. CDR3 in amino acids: CASSYSNQDRVRKTQYF. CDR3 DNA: TGTGCCAGCAGTTACTCTAATCAGGACAGGGTTAGGAAGACCCAGTACTTC.

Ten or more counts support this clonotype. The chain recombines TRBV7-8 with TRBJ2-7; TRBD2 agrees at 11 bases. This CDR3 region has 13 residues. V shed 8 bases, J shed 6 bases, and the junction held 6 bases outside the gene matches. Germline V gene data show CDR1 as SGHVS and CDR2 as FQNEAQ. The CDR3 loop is CASRTSGGLEQYF. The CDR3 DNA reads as TGTGCCAGCCGAACTAGCGGGGGACTCGAGCAGTACTTC.

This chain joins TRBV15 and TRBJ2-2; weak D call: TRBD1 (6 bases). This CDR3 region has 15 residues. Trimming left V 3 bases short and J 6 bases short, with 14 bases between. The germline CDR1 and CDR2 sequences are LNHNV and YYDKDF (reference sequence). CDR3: CATSSYTGFPGELFF. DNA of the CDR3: TGTGCCACCAGCAGCTACACAGGGTTTCCCGGGGAGCTGTTTTTT.

CDR3 protein: CASSQDLLGNEQFF. The CDR3 DNA reads TGCGCCAGCAGCCAAGATTTGTTAGGGAATGAGCAGTTCTTC. The V gene is TRBV4-1, the J gene TRBJ2-1; D is unclear. Germline CDR1 reads MGHRA; CDR2 reads YSYEKL. V lost 0 bases and J lost 7, with 10 bases in between. The CDR3 extends over 14 amino acids.

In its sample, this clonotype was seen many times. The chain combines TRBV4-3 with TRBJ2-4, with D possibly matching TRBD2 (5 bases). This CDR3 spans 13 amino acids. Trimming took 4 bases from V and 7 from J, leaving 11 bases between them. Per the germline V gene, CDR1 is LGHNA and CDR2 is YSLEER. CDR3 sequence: CASSPGSRNIQYF. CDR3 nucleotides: TGCGCCAGCAGCCCGGGGTCAAGGAACATTCAGTACTTC.

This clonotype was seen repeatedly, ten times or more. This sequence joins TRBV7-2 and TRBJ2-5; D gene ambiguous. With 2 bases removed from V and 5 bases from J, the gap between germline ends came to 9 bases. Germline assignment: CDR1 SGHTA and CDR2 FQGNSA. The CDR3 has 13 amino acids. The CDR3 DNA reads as TGTGCCAGCAGCTTATATGCGGACGAGACCCAGTACTTC. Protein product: CASSLYADETQYF.

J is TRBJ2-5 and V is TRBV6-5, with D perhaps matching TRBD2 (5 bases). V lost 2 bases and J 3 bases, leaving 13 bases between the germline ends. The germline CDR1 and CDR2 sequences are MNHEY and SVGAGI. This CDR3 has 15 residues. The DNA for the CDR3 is TGTGCCAGCAGTTACGACTATCAGAGGAAAGAGACCCAGTACTTC. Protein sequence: CASSYDYQRKETQYF.

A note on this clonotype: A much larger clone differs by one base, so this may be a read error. The CDR3 region has the DNA TGCAGCGTTGGTAAGGGTGGGAATGTGCAGTTCTTC. Amino acid sequence: CSVGKGGNVQFF. This rearrangement joins TRBV29-1 to TRBJ2-1; D is ambiguous. The CDR3 is 12 residues long. Germline CDR1 reads SQVTM; CDR2 reads ANQGSEA.

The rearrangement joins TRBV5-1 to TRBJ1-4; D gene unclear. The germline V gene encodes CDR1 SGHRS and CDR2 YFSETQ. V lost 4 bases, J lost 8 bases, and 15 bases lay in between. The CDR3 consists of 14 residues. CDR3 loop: CASSPVLRTEKLFF. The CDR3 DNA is TGCGCCAGCAGCCCGGTCCTTCGGACGGAAAAACTGTTTTTT.

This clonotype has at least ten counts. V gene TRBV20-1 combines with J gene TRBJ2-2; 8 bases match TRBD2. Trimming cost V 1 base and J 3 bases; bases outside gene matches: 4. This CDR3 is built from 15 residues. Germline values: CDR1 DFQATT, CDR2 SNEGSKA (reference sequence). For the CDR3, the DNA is TGCAGTGCTAGAGTTGTACTAGCGGACACCGGGGAGCTGTTTTTT. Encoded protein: CSARVVLADTGELFF.

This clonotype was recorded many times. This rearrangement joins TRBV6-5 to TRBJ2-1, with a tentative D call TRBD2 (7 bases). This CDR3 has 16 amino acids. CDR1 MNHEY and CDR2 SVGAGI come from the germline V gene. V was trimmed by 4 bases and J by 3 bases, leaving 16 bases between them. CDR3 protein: CASSFLQGGGYNEQFF. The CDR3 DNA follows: TGTGCCAGCAGTTTTCTACAGGGAGGGGGCTACAATGAGCAGTTCTTC.

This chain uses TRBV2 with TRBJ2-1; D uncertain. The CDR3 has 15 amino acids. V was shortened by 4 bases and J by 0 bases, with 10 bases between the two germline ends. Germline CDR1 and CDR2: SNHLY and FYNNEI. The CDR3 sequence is CASSGRATSYNEQFF. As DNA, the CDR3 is TGTGCCAGCAGTGGCCGGGCAACCTCCTACAATGAGCAGTTCTTC.

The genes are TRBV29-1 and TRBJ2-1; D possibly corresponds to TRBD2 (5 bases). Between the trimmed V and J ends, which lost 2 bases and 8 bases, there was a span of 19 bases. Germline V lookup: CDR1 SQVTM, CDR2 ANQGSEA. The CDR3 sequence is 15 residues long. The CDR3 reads CSVEFALRTVDEQFF. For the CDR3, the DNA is TGCAGCGTTGAATTTGCATTGAGGACTGTCGATGAGCAGTTCTTC.

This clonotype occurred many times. The CDR3 DNA reads as TGTGCCACCAGCAGGAGGGAGTCCGGGGAGCTGTTTTTT. Translating it yields CATSRRESGELFF. The chain recombines TRBV15 with TRBJ2-2, with D possibly matching TRBD2 (5 bases). The CDR3 extends over 13 amino acids. Germline V gene sequence: CDR1 LNHNV, CDR2 YYDKDF (reference sequence). V lost 3 bases, J lost 6 bases, and 8 bases lay in between.

The DNA of the CDR3 is TGTGCCAGCAGTTACTCGTTTGGGACAGTTGAAAAACTGTTTTTT. Its translation is CASSYSFGTVEKLFF. V is TRBV6-5 and J is TRBJ1-4; 7 nucleotides align to TRBD1. CDR1 is MNHEY and CDR2 is SVGAGI in the germline V gene. Trimming removed 0 bases from V and 7 bases from J; junction bases left unmatched: 5. The CDR3 runs 15 residues.